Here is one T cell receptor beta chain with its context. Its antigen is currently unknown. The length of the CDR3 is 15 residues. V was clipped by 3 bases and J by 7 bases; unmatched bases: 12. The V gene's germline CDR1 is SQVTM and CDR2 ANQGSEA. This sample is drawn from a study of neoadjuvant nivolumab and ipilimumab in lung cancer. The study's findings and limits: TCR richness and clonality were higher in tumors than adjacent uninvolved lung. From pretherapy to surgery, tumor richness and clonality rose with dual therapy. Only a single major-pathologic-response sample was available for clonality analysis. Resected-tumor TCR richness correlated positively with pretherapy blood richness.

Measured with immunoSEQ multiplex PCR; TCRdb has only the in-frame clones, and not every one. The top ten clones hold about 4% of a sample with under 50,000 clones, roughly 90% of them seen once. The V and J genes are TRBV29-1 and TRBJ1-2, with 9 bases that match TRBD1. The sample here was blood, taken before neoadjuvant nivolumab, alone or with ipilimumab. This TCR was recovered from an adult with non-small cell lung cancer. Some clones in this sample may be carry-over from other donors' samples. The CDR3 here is CSVEGGQGGFGGYTF. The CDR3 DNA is TGCAGCGTTGAGGGGGGACAGGGAGGCTTCGGTGGCTACACCTTC.